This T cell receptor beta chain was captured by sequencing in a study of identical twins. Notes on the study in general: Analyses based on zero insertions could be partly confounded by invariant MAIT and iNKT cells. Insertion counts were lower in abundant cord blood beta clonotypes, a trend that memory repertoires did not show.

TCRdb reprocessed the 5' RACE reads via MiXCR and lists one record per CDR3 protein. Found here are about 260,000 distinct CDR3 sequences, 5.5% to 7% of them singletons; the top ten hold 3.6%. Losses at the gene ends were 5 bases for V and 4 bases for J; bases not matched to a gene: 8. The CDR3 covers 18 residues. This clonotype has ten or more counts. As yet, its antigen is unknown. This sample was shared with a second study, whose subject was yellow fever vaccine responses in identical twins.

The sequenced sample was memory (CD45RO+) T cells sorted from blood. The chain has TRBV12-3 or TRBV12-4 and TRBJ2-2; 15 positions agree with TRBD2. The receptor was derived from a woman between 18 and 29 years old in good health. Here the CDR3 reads CASSQGLAGGLGTGELFF. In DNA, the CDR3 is TGTGCCAGCAGTCAAGGACTAGCGGGGGGGCTAGGCACCGGGGAGCTGTTTTTT.